The 14 T cell receptor beta chains in this list originate from one sample, sequenced in a study of blood T cell repertoires in COVID-19. Clones were read by immunoSEQ multiplex PCR, and TCRdb kept only the in-frame ones, dropping some. The sample has roughly 180,000 clones; about 88% are singletons. Material for sequencing was peripheral blood. All receptors come from a woman aged 45-65 years with COVID-19, enrolled during active disease.

This clone was counted only a few times. The CDR3 sequence is CASSLAGSGLNEQFF. CDR3 nucleotides: TGTGCCAGCAGCTTGGCCGGTTCAGGACTTAATGAGCAGTTCTTC. The chain is built from TRBV5-4 and TRBJ2-1; D might be TRBD2 (5 bases). Trimming stripped 0 bases from V and 7 bases from J, with 14 bases between. CDR1 and CDR2 (germline): SGHNT, YYREEE (reference sequence). The CDR3 is 15 residues long.

This chain connects TRBV11-1 to TRBJ2-7; possibly TRBD2 for D (6 bases). The CDR3 sequence is 13 residues long. Per the germline V gene, CDR1 is SGHAT and CDR2 is FQDESV (reference sequence). With 1 base removed from V and 5 bases from J, the gap between germline ends came to 9 bases. The chain's CDR3 is CASSLGRDDEQYF. The CDR3 DNA reads as TGTGCCAGCAGCTTAGGGAGGGACGACGAGCAGTACTTC.

This clone was counted between two and nine times. The chain employs TRBV11-2 and TRBJ2-7, with a tentative D call TRBD1 (5 bases). V was cut by 4 bases and J by 3 bases, with 10 bases left in between. Germline CDR1 reads SGHAT; CDR2 reads FQNNGV. The CDR3 consists of 13 residues. CDR3 sequence: CASSSGHLYEQYF. The CDR3 DNA sequence: TGTGCCAGCAGCTCTGGACACCTCTACGAGCAGTACTTC. The entire variable domain, with the rest obtained from reference TRBV11-2 and TRBJ2-7, is as follows: EAGVAQSPRYKIIEKRQSVAFWCNPISGHATLYWYQQILGQGPKLLIQFQNNGVVDDSQLPKDRFSAERLKGVDSTLKIQPAKLEDSAVYLCASSSGHLYEQYFGPGTRLTVT.

V and J are TRBV13 and TRBJ2-3, with 10 bases aligning to TRBD2. The CDR3 loop spans 16 amino acids. Germline V CDR1 and CDR2: PRHDT, FYEKMQ (reference sequence). After removal of 5 bases from V and 2 bases from J, the junction contained 7 bases not matched to a gene. CDR3 nucleotides: TGTGCCAGCAGCCCCGGACTAGCGGCCCCCACAGATACGCAGTATTTT. It yields the protein CASSPGLAAPTDTQYF.

This clone appeared a few times. The chain is built from TRBV19 and TRBJ1-5; weak D call: TRBD1 (5 bases). The V and J ends lost 10 bases and 9 bases respectively, with 19 bases between them. Germline V gene data show CDR1 as LNHDA and CDR2 as SQIVND (reference sequence). The CDR3 consists of 13 residues. CDR3 sequence reads: CATLGRGGLPQHF. The CDR3 coding sequence is TGTGCCACGTTAGGCCGGGGGGGACTGCCCCAGCATTTT.

The V gene is TRBV30, the J gene TRBJ2-7, with D uncertain. Germline V CDR1 and CDR2: GTSNPN, SVGIG (reference sequence). This CDR3 spans 11 amino acids. Trimming left V 4 bases short and J 2 bases short, with 6 bases between. The DNA for the CDR3 is TGTGCCTGGACCGGAGCCTACGAGCAGTACTTC. Protein sequence: CAWTGAYEQYF.

The gene calls are TRBV3-1 (or the pseudogene TRBV3-2) and TRBJ1-5, with 7 bases lining up with TRBD1. CDR1 LGHDT and CDR2 YNNKEL come from the germline V gene (reference sequence). The trim removed 2 bases at V and 1 base at J, leaving 2 bases unmatched. The CDR3 consists of 15 residues. CDR3 coding DNA: TGTGCCAGCAGCCAACAGACAGGGAGCAATCAGCCCCAGCATTTT. Protein sequence: CASSQQTGSNQPQHF.

The chain has TRBV14 and TRBJ1-4, with 9 bases matching TRBD1. The V and J ends lost 4 bases and 6 bases, in that order; junction bases with no gene match: 9. The CDR3 consists of 16 residues. Per the germline V gene, CDR1 is SGHDN and CDR2 is FVKESK. The CDR3 loop reads CASSPGAGQGDEKLFF. CDR3 nucleotides: TGTGCCAGCAGCCCCGGGGCGGGACAGGGAGATGAAAAACTGTTTTTT.

The chain employs TRBV13 and TRBJ1-3; 7 nucleotides align to TRBD1. V lost 5 bases to trimming and J lost 4 bases; unmatched junction nucleotides: 5. The length of the CDR3 is 14 residues. Germline V gene sequence: CDR1 PRHDT, CDR2 FYEKMQ (reference sequence). In DNA, the CDR3 is TGTGCCAGCAGCACAGGGGACACGGGAAACACCATATATTTT. It yields the protein CASSTGDTGNTIYF. The complete variable domain, with remaining parts taken from reference TRBV13 and TRBJ1-3, reads AAGVIQSPRHLIKEKRETATLKCYPIPRHDTVYWYQQGPGQDPQFLISFYEKMQSDKGSIPDRFSAQQFSDYHSELNMSSLELGDSALYFCASSTGDTGNTIYFGEGSWLTVV.

The chain couples TRBV5-1 to TRBJ2-5; D is unresolved. The CDR3 loop spans 13 amino acids. Per germline, CDR1 SGHRS and CDR2 YFSETQ. Trimming pared 4 bases from V and 4 bases from J, leaving 11 bases between. The CDR3 region has the DNA TGCGCCAGCAGCGCCAAGTACAGAGAGACCCAGTACTTC. Residues: CASSAKYRETQYF. Based on the CDR3 plus reference TRBV5-1 and TRBJ2-5, the full variable domain is KAGVTQTPRYLIKTRGQQVTLSCSPISGHRSVSWYQQTPGQGLQFLFEYFSETQRNKGNFPGRFSGRQFSNSRSEMNVSTLELGDSALYLCASSAKYRETQYFGPGTRLLVL.

The chain joins TRBV27 to TRBJ1-5, with D possibly TRBD1 on 6 matching bases. The CDR3 has 17 residues. The germline V gene encodes CDR1 MNHEY and CDR2 SMNVEV (reference sequence). V was clipped by 6 bases and J by 3 bases, with 21 bases between them. The CDR3 sequence: CASSPLPGQGNNQPQHF. CDR3 sequence (DNA): TGTGCCAGCAGCCCGCTCCCCGGGCAGGGGAACAATCAGCCCCAGCATTTT.

The chain links TRBV6-6 to TRBJ2-7, with D tentatively TRBD2 (5 bases). Looked up from germline, CDR1 is MNHNY and CDR2 is SVGAGI (reference sequence). The V and J ends lost 7 bases and 3 bases respectively, with 19 bases between them. The CDR3 spans 15 residues. CDR3 residues: CASIGGANFGYEQYF. The CDR3, as DNA: TGTGCCAGCATAGGAGGCGCGAACTTTGGCTACGAGCAGTACTTC.

The chain carries TRBV2 and TRBJ2-7; TRBD1 aligns across 7 bases. This CDR3 contains 13 residues. The J segment lost 7 bases and the V segment lost 8 bases, leaving 11 bases of the junction unmatched. The germline gives CDR1 SNHLY, CDR2 FYNNEI. CDR3 bases: TGTGCCAGCCCGGGACAGTCCTTTGAAGAGCAGTACTTC. The encoded protein is CASPGQSFEEQYF.

The V and J genes are TRBV4-1 and TRBJ1-5; 10 bases align to TRBD1. CDR3 size: 14 residues. CDR1 is MGHRA and CDR2 is YSYEKL in the germline V gene. J lost 4 bases, V lost 4 bases, and 1 base had no gene match. The CDR3 DNA reads as TGCGCCAGCAGCCCGGACAGGGGGAATCAGCCCCAGCATTTT. Translation: CASSPDRGNQPQHF.